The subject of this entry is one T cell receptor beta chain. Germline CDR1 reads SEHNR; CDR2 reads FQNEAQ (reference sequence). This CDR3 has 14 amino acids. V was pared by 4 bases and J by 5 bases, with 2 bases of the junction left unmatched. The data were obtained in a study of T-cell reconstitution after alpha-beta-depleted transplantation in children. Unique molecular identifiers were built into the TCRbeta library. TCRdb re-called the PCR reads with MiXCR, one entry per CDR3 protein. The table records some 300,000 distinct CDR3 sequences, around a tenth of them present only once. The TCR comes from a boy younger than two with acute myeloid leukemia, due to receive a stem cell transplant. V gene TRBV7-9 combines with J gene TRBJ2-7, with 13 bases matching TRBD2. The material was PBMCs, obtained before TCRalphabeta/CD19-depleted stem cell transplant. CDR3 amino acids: CASSSGLAGHEQYF. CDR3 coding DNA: TGTGCCAGCAGCTCGGGACTAGCGGGACACGAGCAGTACTTC.